The source of this TCR beta chain is a study of shared clonotypes between healthy human individuals. Overall study context: For every donor, three CD4 naive, three CD4 memory, two CD8 naive and one CD8 memory plates were used.

The repertoire was sequenced with immunoSEQ multiplex PCR; TCRdb's copy has only in-frame clones and lacks some. The repertoire holds about 820,000 clones, over 90% seen once, with nearly 25% in the top ten. Naive CD8 cells lacked CD45RO and underwent positive selection for CCR7, leaving out terminally differentiated effector memory CD45RA+ cells. The count of this clone is one. Its specificity is unknown. General study results and limits: Among donors, clonotype sharing was expected to be affected by sequencing depth. Generally, naive subsets (rather than memory subsets) showed larger estimated richness. The generation probabilities recorded for non-shared clonotypes fell below those of clonotypes shared by all four donors.

This CDR3 region has 12 residues. Trimming removed 6 bases from V and 7 bases from J, with 13 bases in between. Germline lookup yields CDR1 SQVTM and CDR2 ANQGSEA. The sequence was collected from a man younger than 40 in good health. The source material was naive CD8+ T cells sorted from blood. The rearrangement joins TRBV29-1 to TRBJ2-1; D remains ambiguous. The CDR3 loop reads CSVPVAGNEQFF. In DNA, the CDR3 is TGCAGCGTCCCCGTCGCAGGAAATGAGCAGTTCTTC.